Detailed here is one T cell receptor (beta chain). These data originate in a study of blood T cell repertoires in COVID-19. Assay: immunoSEQ multiplex PCR; the TCRdb copy retains only in-frame clones and omits some. The data hold some 110,000 clones, with around 80% observed a single time. With 2 bases clipped from V and 5 bases from J, the junction kept 4 bases outside the gene matches. This CDR3 has 15 residues. The germline gives CDR1 SSHAT, CDR2 FNYEAQ (reference sequence). The source material was peripheral blood. The origin of this receptor is a woman in her 70s with acute or convalescent COVID-19. This chain links TRBV7-7 with TRBJ2-3; 10 bases match TRBD2. The CDR3 DNA follows: TGTGCCAGCAGCTTATCTAGCGGGGGCAGAGATACGCAGTATTTT. It is translated as CASSLSSGGRDTQYF. The entire variable domain, with the rest obtained from reference TRBV7-7 and TRBJ2-3, is as follows: GAGVSQSPRYKVTKRGQDVTLRCDPISSHATLYWYQQALGQGPEFLTYFNYEAQPDKSGLPSDRFSAERPEGSISTLTIQRTEQRDSAMYRCASSLSSGGRDTQYFGPGTRLTVL.